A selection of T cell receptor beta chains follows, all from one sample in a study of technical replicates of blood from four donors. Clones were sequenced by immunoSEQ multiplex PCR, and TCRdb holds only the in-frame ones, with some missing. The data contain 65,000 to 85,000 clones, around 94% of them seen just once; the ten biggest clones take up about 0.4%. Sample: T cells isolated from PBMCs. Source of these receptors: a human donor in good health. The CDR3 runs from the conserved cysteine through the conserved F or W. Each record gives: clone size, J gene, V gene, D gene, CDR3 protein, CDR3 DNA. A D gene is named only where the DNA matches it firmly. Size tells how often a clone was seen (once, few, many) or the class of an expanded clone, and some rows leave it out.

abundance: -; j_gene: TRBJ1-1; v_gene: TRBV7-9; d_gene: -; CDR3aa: CASSKTGNTEAFF; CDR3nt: TGTGCCAGCAGCAAGACAGGGAACACTGAAGCTTTCTTT
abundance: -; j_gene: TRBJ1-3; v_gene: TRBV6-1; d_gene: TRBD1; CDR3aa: CASSRDRGAGNTIYF; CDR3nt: TGTGCCAGCAGTAGGGACAGGGGAGCTGGAAACACCATATATTTT
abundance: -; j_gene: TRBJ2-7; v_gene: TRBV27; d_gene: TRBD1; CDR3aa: CASRSGTGIIYEQYF; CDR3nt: TGTGCCAGCAGATCCGGGACAGGGATTATCTACGAGCAGTACTTC
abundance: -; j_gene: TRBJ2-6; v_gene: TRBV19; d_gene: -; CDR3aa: CASRKGVGDSGANVLTF; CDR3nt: TGTGCCAGTCGAAAGGGGGTGGGAGACTCTGGGGCCAACGTCCTGACTTTC
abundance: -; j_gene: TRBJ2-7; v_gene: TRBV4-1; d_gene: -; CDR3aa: CASSHQVTRYEQYF; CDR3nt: TGCGCCAGCAGCCATCAGGTAACCCGCTACGAGCAGTACTTC
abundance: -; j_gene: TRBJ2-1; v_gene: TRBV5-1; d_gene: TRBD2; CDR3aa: CASSLMTSENEQFF; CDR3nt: TGCGCCAGCAGCCTTATGACTAGCGAGAATGAGCAGTTCTTC
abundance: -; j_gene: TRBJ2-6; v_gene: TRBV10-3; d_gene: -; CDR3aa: CAISQGTGANVLTF; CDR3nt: TGTGCCATCAGTCAGGGGACCGGGGCCAACGTCCTGACTTTC
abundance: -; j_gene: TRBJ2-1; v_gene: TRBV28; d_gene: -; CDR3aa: CASRDDWGGAYNEQFF; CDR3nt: TGTGCCAGCAGGGATGACTGGGGGGGCGCGTACAATGAGCAGTTCTTC
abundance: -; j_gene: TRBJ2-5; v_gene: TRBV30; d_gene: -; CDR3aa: CAWKTSGAGETQYF; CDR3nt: TGTGCCTGGAAAACATCTGGGGCTGGGGAGACCCAGTACTTC
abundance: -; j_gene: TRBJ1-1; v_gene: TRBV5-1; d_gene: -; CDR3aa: CASSVRPPRDTEAFF; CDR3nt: TGCGCCAGCAGCGTCAGACCACCACGGGACACTGAAGCTTTCTTT
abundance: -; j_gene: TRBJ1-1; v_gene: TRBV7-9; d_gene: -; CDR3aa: CASSLGSVMNTEAFF; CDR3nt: TGTGCCAGCAGCTTAGGCTCAGTTATGAACACTGAAGCTTTCTTT
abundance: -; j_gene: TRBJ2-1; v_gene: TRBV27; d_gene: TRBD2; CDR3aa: CASSLRGLAGGNEQFF; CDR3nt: TGTGCCAGCAGTTTGCGGGGACTAGCGGGAGGGAATGAGCAGTTCTTC
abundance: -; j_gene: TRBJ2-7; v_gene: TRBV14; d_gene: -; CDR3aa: CASSQVSGWEQYF; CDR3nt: TGTGCCAGCAGCCAAGTTTCAGGTTGGGAGCAGTACTTC
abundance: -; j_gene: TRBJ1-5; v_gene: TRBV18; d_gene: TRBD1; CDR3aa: CASSPGQGDQPQHF; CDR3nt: TGTGCCAGCTCACCGGGACAGGGCGATCAGCCCCAGCATTTT
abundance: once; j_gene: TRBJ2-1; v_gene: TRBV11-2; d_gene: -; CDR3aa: CASSFLREREQFF; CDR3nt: TGTGCCAGCAGCTTCTTGCGGGAACGGGAGCAGTTCTTC
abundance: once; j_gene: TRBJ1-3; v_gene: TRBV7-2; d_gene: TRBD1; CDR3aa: CASSSQTGTGNTIYF; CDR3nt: TGTGCCAGCAGCTCCCAGACAGGGACTGGAAACACCATATATTTT
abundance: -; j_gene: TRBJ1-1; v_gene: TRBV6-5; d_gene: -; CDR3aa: CASSTSYGTEAFF; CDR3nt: TGTGCCAGCAGCACCAGTTATGGTACTGAAGCTTTCTTT
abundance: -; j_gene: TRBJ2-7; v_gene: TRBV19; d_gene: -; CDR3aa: CASSMGSSYEQYF; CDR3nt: TGTGCCAGTAGTATGGGCAGTTCCTACGAGCAGTACTTC
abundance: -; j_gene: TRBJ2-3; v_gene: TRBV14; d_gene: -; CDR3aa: CASSQDLRPDTQYF; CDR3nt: TGTGCCAGCAGCCAAGATCTGCGCCCAGATACGCAGTATTTT